This entry features one T cell receptor (beta chain) sequence. Its antigen remains unidentified. The same CDR3 also results from other DNA sequences found in this sample. The sample originates from a study of shared clonotypes between healthy human individuals. Whole-study results and caveats: Although depth was large, rarefaction showed that sequencing of the sorted subsets was incomplete.

With 0 bases removed from V and 1 base from J, the gap between germline ends came to 8 bases. The CDR3 spans 15 residues. Germline V CDR1 and CDR2: SGHRS, YFSETQ. Here immunoSEQ multiplex PCR was the method, and the copy in TCRdb shows in-frame clones only, minus some. Of around 1.1 million clones listed, approximately 78% are singletons. The receptor comes from a man younger than 35 in good health. Some clones in this sample may be carry-over from other donors' samples. The source material was memory CD4+ T cells from PBMCs. This sample's subset: CD45RA-negative fraction. The chain recombines TRBV5-1 with TRBJ1-3, with unresolved D. The chain's CDR3 is CASSLGGSSGNTIYF. CDR3 DNA sequence: TGCGCCAGCAGCTTGGGGGGATCGTCTGGAAACACCATATATTTT.